Listed here are 21 T cell receptor beta chains from one sample, sequenced in a study of T cells after yellow fever vaccination. One entry per CDR3 protein, called by TCRdb with MiXCR from the 5' RACE reads. Among some 240,000 distinct CDR3 sequences listed, about 3% were seen once. Source: CD4+ T cells sorted from PBMCs, taken 10 days after the yellow fever booster vaccination. The receptor source for this set is a young man who received the YFV17D yellow fever vaccine.

There are many counts of this clonotype. The chain links TRBV7-2 to TRBJ1-2; 7 positions agree with TRBD1. J was trimmed by 4 bases and V by 5 bases; bases with no gene match: 7. The CDR3 is 14 residues long. The germline gives CDR1 SGHTA, CDR2 FQGNSA. CDR3 nucleotide sequence: TGTGCCAGCAGCCTAACCGGGACAGCCTATGGCTACACCTTC. This encodes CASSLTGTAYGYTF.

The sample holds many counts of this clonotype. The chain recombines TRBV5-1 with TRBJ2-3, with unresolved D. The V gene lost 4 bases and the J gene lost 4 bases, with 10 bases spanning the gap. The CDR3 sequence is 13 residues long. Germline V gene lookup returns CDR1 SGHRS and CDR2 YFSETQ. Here the CDR3 DNA reads TGCGCCAGCAGCCTTGGGGTCGCAGATACGCAGTATTTT. This sequence encodes CASSLGVADTQYF.

At least ten counts were recorded for this clonotype. J is TRBJ2-5 and V is TRBV7-2; TRBD2 aligns across 9 bases. Trimming took 2 bases from V and 4 from J; bases not matched to a gene: 8. The germline gives CDR1 SGHTA, CDR2 FQGNSA. The CDR3 runs 16 residues. This CDR3 reads CASSLTSGGLVETQYF. The CDR3 bases are TGTGCCAGCAGCTTAACCAGCGGGGGGCTAGTAGAGACCCAGTACTTC.

The chain is built from TRBV7-2 and TRBJ1-6; D is unclear. CDR1 and CDR2 from the germline V gene are SGHTA and FQGNSA. The CDR3 length is 13 residues. Trimming pared 5 bases from V and 6 bases from J, leaving 8 bases between. CDR3: CASSADTNSPLHF. In nucleotides, the CDR3 is TGTGCCAGCAGCGCCGATACTAATTCACCCCTCCACTTT. Complete variable domain (other parts from reference TRBV7-2 and TRBJ1-6): GAGVSQSPSNKVTEKGKDVELRCDPISGHTALYWYRQSLGQGLEFLIYFQGNSAPDKSGLPSDRFSAERTGGSVSTLTIQRTQQEDSAVYLCASSADTNSPLHFGNGTRLTVT.

This clonotype came up many times. The CDR3 loop is CAISESSGGSYEQYV. CDR3 bases: TGTGCCATCAGTGAGTCTAGCGGGGGGTCCTACGAGCAGTACGTC. This rearrangement joins TRBV10-3 to TRBJ2-7, with 10 bases matching TRBD2. V was pared by 0 bases and J by 1 base, with 0 bases of the junction left unmatched. Germline CDR1 reads ENHRY; CDR2 reads SYGVKD. The CDR3 loop spans 15 amino acids.

This clonotype was counted ten times or more. The rearrangement joins TRBV25-1 to TRBJ2-7; D is tentatively TRBD1 or TRBD2 (5 bases each). Looked up from germline, CDR1 is MGHDK and CDR2 is SYGVNS. V dropped 6 bases and J dropped 2 bases, with 14 bases sitting between them. CDR3 length: 14 residues. The CDR3 coding sequence is TGTGCCAGCAGCCGGGACCGGGGAACCTACGAGCAGTACTTC. Translating it yields CASSRDRGTYEQYF.

The V and J genes are TRBV7-2 and TRBJ2-1; D uncertain. V was clipped by 4 bases and J by 0 bases, with 7 bases between them. The CDR3 covers 14 residues. CDR1 is SGHTA, CDR2 FQGNSA, per germline. The CDR3 reads CASSSYGSYNEQFF. CDR3 bases: TGTGCCAGCAGCTCCTACGGCTCCTACAATGAGCAGTTCTTC. The whole variable domain, remainder taken from reference TRBV7-2 and TRBJ2-1, is GAGVSQSPSNKVTEKGKDVELRCDPISGHTALYWYRQSLGQGLEFLIYFQGNSAPDKSGLPSDRFSAERTGGSVSTLTIQRTQQEDSAVYLCASSSYGSYNEQFFGPGTRLTVL.

In its sample, this clonotype was seen many times. This chain connects TRBV6-2 or TRBV6-3 to TRBJ2-5, with 9 bases that match TRBD1. The V segment lost 6 bases and the J segment 7 bases; nucleotides outside the gene matches: 9. CDR3 length equals 14 residues. Germline V lookup: CDR1 MNHEY, CDR2 SVGEGT. CDR3 DNA sequence: TGTGCCAGCAGAGAACCGGGACAGGGCTGGACCCAGTACTTC. It encodes CASREPGQGWTQYF.

This clonotype was recorded many times. Here the CDR3 DNA reads TGTGCCAGCAGCTTGGGTGATGGTAAGCCCCAGCATTTT. Its protein is CASSLGDGKPQHF. This sequence joins TRBV5-6 and TRBJ1-5; no definite D call. Germline V gene sequence: CDR1 SGHDT, CDR2 YYEEEE. CDR3 length equals 13 residues. Deletions cut 0 bases from V and 8 bases from J, with 9 bases between.

This clonotype was seen many times. This chain connects TRBV7-2 to TRBJ2-5, with 14 bases that match TRBD2. The V segment lost 3 bases and the J segment 2 bases; nucleotides outside the gene matches: 2. Per germline, CDR1 SGHTA and CDR2 FQGNSA. The CDR3 is 16 amino acids. CDR3 in amino acids: CASSFRLAGGQETQYF. The CDR3, as DNA: TGTGCCAGCAGCTTCCGACTAGCGGGGGGGCAAGAGACCCAGTACTTC.

This clonotype occurred a few times. The chain has TRBV20-1 and TRBJ1-6, with a weak D call TRBD1 (5 bases). V lost 1 base and J 6 bases, leaving 16 bases between the germline ends. This CDR3 is 16 amino acids long. In germline, CDR1 is DFQATT, CDR2 SNEGSKA (reference sequence). This chain's CDR3 is CSARGGNNIPNSPLHF. The CDR3 DNA follows: TGCAGTGCTAGAGGGGGCAATAACATTCCTAATTCACCCCTCCACTTT.

This clonotype was seen many times. The chain carries TRBV5-6 and TRBJ2-3; 8 nucleotides agree with TRBD2. After removal of 0 bases from V and 6 bases from J, the junction contained 9 bases not matched to a gene. Germline CDR1 and CDR2: SGHDT and YYEEEE. CDR3 length equals 16 residues. CDR3 nucleotides: TGTGCCAGCAGCTTGGCCCTTGGCGGGGGGCCGGATACGCAGTATTTT. It translates to CASSLALGGGPDTQYF.

This clonotype has a count of ten or more. The chain combines TRBV7-2 with TRBJ2-1; the D gene is possibly TRBD1 (5 bases). With 1 base removed from V and 0 bases from J, the gap between germline ends came to 7 bases. This CDR3 comprises 15 residues. Germline CDR1 SGHTA, CDR2 FQGNSA. Here the CDR3 DNA reads TGTGCCAGCAGCTTAGGGGGCAACTCCTACAATGAGCAGTTCTTC. Translated: CASSLGGNSYNEQFF.

The chain links TRBV24-1 to TRBJ2-5, with TRBD2 identical over 13 bases. In germline, CDR1 is KGHDR, CDR2 SFDVKD. V shed 3 bases, J shed 3 bases, and the junction held 9 bases outside the gene matches. The CDR3 loop spans 18 amino acids. For the CDR3, the DNA is TGTGCCACCAGTGATCCCGGACTAGCGGGGGCCCCGGAAGAGACCCAGTACTTC. Translating it yields CATSDPGLAGAPEETQYF.

This clonotype was recorded many times. The chain combines TRBV3-1 with TRBJ1-2; 7 bases align to TRBD1. This CDR3 comprises 13 residues. The J segment lost 6 bases and the V segment lost 5 bases, leaving 6 bases of the junction unmatched. Germline CDR1 LGHDT, CDR2 YNNKEL (reference sequence). CDR3 region: CASSTRQGNGYTF. The CDR3 DNA is TGTGCCAGCAGCACGAGACAGGGTAATGGCTACACCTTC.

This clonotype occurred a few times. This chain uses TRBV20-1 with TRBJ1-1; 12 nucleotides agree with TRBD1. With V trimmed by 0 bases and J by 5 bases, 7 bases remained unmatched. The CDR3 covers 16 residues. CDR1 is DFQATT, CDR2 SNEGSKA, per germline (reference sequence). CDR3 amino acids: CSARDPGTGGYTEAFF. The CDR3, as DNA: TGCAGTGCTAGAGATCCCGGGACAGGGGGCTATACTGAAGCTTTCTTT.

In this sample, this clonotype turned up a few times. This chain joins TRBV11-2 and TRBJ2-7; D not certain. V was clipped by 2 bases and J by 3 bases, with 11 bases between them. Germline values: CDR1 SGHAT, CDR2 FQNNGV. The CDR3 has 14 residues. For the CDR3, the DNA is TGTGCCAGCAGCTTAACTGGGTTGGACTACGAGCAGTACGTC. As protein: CASSLTGLDYEQYV.

The table lists this clonotype with many counts. The chain recombines TRBV12-3 or TRBV12-4 with TRBJ2-7; D is possibly TRBD1 (6 bases). The CDR3 sequence is 13 residues long. The ends were cut back, 6 bases at V and 6 bases at J, with 15 bases in the middle. The CDR3 sequence is CASRSHREGEQYF. CDR3 nucleotide sequence: TGTGCCAGCAGGTCGCACAGGGAAGGCGAGCAGTACTTC.

The rearrangement links TRBV12-3 or TRBV12-4 to TRBJ2-5, with no clear D. This CDR3 comprises 11 residues. The germline V and J ends were trimmed by 8 bases and 5 bases, with 9 bases remaining between them. CDR3 in amino acids: CASGFWETQYF. In nucleotides, the CDR3 is TGTGCCAGCGGATTTTGGGAGACCCAGTACTTC.

This clonotype was seen ten or more times. The J gene is TRBJ2-3, the V gene TRBV10-3; no clear D. This CDR3 region has 14 residues. CDR1 ENHRY and CDR2 SYGVKD come from the germline V gene. Trimming took off 0 bases at V and 4 bases at J, with 8 bases between the two ends. CDR3 nucleotides: TGTGCCATCAGTGAGTCGGGAATGGCAGATACGCAGTATTTT. It codes for CAISESGMADTQYF.

In this sample, this clonotype turned up many times. The rearrangement uses TRBV29-1 and TRBJ2-3, with D perhaps TRBD1 (5 bases). The CDR3 is made up of 12 amino acids. Germline-derived CDR1 and CDR2 are SQVTM and ANQGSEA. The V end was cut by 4 bases, the J end by 2 bases, with 7 bases between. The CDR3 sequence: CSVVGDTDTQYF. The DNA for the CDR3 is TGCAGCGTTGTAGGGGACACAGATACGCAGTATTTT.